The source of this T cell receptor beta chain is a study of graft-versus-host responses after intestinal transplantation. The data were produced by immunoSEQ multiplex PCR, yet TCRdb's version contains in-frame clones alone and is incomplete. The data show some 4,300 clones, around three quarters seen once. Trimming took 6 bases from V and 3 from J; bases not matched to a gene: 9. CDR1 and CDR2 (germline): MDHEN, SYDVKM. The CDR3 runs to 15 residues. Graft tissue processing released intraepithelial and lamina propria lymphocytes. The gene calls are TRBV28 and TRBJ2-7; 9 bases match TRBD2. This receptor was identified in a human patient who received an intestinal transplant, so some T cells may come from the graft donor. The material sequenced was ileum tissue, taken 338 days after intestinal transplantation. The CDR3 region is CASRPSSGNFYEQYF. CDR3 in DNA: TGTGCCAGCAGACCTTCTAGCGGGAATTTCTACGAGCAGTACTTC.